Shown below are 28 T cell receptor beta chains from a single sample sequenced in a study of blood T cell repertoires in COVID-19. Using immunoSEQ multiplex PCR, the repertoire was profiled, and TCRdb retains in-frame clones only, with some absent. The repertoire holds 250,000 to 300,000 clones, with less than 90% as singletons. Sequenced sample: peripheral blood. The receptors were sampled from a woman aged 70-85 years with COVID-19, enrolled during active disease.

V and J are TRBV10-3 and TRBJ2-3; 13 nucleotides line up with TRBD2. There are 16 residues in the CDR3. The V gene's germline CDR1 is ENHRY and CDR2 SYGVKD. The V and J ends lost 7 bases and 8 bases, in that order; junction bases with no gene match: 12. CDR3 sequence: CAIKLAGGPLGSTQYF. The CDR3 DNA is TGTGCCATCAAACTAGCGGGGGGGCCGTTGGGGAGTACGCAGTATTTT.

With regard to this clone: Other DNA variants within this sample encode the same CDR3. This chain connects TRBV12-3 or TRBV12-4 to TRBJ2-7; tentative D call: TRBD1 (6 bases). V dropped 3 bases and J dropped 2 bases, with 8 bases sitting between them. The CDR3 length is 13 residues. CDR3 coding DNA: TGTGCCAGCAGTTTTGGGGGCCCCTACGAGCAGTACTTC. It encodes CASSFGGPYEQYF.

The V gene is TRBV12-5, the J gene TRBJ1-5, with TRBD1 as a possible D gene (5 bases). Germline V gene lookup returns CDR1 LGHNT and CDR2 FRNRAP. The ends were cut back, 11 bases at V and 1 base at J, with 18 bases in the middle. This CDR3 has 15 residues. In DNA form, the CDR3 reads TGTGCTCCCCACCTCGCGGGGCCCAGCAATCAGCCCCAGCATTTT. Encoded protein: CAPHLAGPSNQPQHF. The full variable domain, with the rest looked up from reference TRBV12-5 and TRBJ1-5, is DARVTQTPRHKVTEMGQEVTMRCQPILGHNTVFWYRQTMMQGLELLAYFRNRAPLDDSGMPKDRFSAEMPDATLATLKIQPSEPRDSAVYFCAPHLAGPSNQPQHFGDGTRLSIL.

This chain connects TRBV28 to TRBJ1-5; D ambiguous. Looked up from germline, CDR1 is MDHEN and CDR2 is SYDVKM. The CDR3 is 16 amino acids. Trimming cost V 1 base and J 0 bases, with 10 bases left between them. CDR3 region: CASSLLGRYSNQPQHF. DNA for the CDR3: TGTGCCAGCAGTTTATTGGGCAGATATAGCAATCAGCCCCAGCATTTT. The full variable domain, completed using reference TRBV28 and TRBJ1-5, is DVKVTQSSRYLVKRTGEKVFLECVQDMDHENMFWYRQDPGLGLRLIYFSYDVKMKEKGDIPEGYSVSREKKERFSLILESASTNQTSMYLCASSLLGRYSNQPQHFGDGTRLSIL.

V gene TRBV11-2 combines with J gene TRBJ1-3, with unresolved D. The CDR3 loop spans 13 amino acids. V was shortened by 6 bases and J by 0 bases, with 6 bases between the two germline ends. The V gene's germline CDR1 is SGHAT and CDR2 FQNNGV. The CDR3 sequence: CASRVDSGNTIYF. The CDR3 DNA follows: TGTGCCAGCAGAGTAGACTCTGGAAACACCATATATTTT. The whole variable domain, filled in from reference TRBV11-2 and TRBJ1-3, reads EAGVAQSPRYKIIEKRQSVAFWCNPISGHATLYWYQQILGQGPKLLIQFQNNGVVDDSQLPKDRFSAERLKGVDSTLKIQPAKLEDSAVYLCASRVDSGNTIYFGEGSWLTVV.

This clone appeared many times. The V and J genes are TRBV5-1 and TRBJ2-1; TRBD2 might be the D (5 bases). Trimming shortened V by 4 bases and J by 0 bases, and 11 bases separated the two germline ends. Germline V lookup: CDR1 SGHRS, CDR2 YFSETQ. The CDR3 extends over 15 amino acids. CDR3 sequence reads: CASSVKLVSYNEQFF. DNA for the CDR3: TGCGCCAGCAGCGTAAAACTAGTCTCCTACAATGAGCAGTTCTTC.

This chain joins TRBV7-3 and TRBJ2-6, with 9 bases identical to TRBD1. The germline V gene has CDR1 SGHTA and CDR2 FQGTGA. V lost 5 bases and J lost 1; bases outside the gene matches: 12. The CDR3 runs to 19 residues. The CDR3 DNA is TGTGCCAGCAGCCTCCACTCGACAGGGGGAGGATCTGGGGCCAACGTCCTGACTTTC. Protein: CASSLHSTGGGSGANVLTF.

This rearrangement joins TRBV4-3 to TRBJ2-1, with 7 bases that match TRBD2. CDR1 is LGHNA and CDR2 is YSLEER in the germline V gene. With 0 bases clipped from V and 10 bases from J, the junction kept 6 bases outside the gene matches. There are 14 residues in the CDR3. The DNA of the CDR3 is TGCGCCAGCAGCCAAGAAGCCTGGGGACTAGAGCAGTTCTTC. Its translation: CASSQEAWGLEQFF.

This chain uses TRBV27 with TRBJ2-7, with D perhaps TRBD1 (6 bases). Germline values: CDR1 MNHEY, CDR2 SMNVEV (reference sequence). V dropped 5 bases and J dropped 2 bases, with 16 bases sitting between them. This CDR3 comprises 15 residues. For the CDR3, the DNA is TGTGCCAGCAGTCTCGTGAGGGACACAACCTACGAGCAGTACTTC. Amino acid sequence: CASSLVRDTTYEQYF.

The CDR3 nucleotides are TGTGCCAGCAACCGACTAGCGGGGGGGAACACCGGGGAGCTGTTTTTT. This encodes CASNRLAGGNTGELFF. This rearrangement joins TRBV2 to TRBJ2-2; the match to TRBD2 covers 13 bases. This CDR3 comprises 16 residues. From germline, CDR1 is SNHLY and CDR2 FYNNEI. With 7 bases clipped from V and 1 base from J, the junction kept 3 bases outside the gene matches.

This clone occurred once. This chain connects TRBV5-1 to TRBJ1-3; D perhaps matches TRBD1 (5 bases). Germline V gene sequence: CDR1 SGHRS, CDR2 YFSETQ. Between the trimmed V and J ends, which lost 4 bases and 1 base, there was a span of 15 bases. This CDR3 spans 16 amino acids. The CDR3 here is CASSPTGVKSGNTIYF. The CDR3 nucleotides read TGCGCCAGCAGCCCCACGGGGGTGAAGTCTGGAAACACCATATATTTT.

Here the CDR3 reads CASSDATNEKLFF. Here the CDR3 DNA reads TGTGCCAGCAGTGACGCAACTAATGAAAAACTGTTTTTT. J is TRBJ1-4 and V is TRBV2, with D hard to call. Germline-derived CDR1 and CDR2 are SNHLY and FYNNEI. V was shortened by 3 bases and J by 0 bases, with 2 bases between the two germline ends. The CDR3 runs to 13 residues. Combining the CDR3 with reference TRBV2 and TRBJ1-4 gives the whole variable domain EPEVTQTPSHQVTQMGQEVILRCVPISNHLYFYWYRQILGQKVEFLVSFYNNEISEKSEIFDDQFSVERPDGSNFTLKIRSTKLEDSAMYFCASSDATNEKLFFGSGTQLSVL.

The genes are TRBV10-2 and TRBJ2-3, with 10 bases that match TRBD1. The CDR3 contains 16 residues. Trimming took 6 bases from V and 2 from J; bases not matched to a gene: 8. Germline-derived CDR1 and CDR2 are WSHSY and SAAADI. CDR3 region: CASRTPGQGNTDTQYF. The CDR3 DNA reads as TGCGCCAGCAGAACTCCGGGACAGGGGAACACAGATACGCAGTATTTT.

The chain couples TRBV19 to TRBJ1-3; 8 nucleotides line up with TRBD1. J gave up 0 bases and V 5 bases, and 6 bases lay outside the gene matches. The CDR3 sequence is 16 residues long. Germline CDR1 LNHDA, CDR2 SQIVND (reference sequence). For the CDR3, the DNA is TGTGCCAGTAGTCTGGGGACAGGAATCTCTGGAAACACCATATATTTT. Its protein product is CASSLGTGISGNTIYF.

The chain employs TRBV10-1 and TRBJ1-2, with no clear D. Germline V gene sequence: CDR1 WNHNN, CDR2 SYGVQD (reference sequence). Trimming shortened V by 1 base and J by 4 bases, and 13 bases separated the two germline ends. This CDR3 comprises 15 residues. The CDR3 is CASSEYTPDFYGYTF. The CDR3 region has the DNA TGCGCCAGCAGTGAGTATACCCCAGACTTCTATGGCTACACCTTC.

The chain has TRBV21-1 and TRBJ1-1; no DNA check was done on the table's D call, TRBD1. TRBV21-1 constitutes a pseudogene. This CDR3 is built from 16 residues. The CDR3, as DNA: TGTGCCAGCAGCAAAAAATTGGACAGGGGGTATCCTGAAGCTTTCTTT. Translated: CASSKKLDRGYPEAFF.

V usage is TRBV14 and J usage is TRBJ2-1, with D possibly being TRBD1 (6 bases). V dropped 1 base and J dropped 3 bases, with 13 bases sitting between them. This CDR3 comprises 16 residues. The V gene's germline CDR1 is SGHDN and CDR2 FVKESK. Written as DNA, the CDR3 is TGTGCCAGCAGCCAAGGACGTTGGGGGCACTACAATGAGCAGTTCTTC. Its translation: CASSQGRWGHYNEQFF. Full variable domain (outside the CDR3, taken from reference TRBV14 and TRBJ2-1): EAGVTQFPSHSVIEKGQTVTLRCDPISGHDNLYWYRRVMGKEIKFLLHFVKESKQDESGMPNNRFLAERTGGTYSTLKVQPAELEDSGVYFCASSQGRWGHYNEQFFGPGTRLTVL.

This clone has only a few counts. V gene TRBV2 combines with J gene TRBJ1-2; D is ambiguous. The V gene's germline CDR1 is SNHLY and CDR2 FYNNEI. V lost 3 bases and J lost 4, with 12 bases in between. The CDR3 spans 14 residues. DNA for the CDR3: TGTGCCAGCAGTGAGGAGCCGGGTTTCTATGGCTACACCTTC. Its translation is CASSEEPGFYGYTF.

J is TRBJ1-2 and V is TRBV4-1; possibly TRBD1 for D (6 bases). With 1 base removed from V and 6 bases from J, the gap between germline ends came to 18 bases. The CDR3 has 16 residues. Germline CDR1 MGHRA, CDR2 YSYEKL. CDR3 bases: TGCGCCAGCAGCCAAGCCACCTCACAGGGAAGGCATGGCTACACCTTC. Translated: CASSQATSQGRHGYTF.

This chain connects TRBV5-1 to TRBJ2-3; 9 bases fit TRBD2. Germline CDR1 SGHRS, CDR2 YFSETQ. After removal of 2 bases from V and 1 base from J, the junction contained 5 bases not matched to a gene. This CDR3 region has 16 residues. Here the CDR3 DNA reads TGCGCCAGCAGCTTAAACCGCGGGGGGGGCACAGATACGCAGTATTTT. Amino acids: CASSLNRGGGTDTQYF.

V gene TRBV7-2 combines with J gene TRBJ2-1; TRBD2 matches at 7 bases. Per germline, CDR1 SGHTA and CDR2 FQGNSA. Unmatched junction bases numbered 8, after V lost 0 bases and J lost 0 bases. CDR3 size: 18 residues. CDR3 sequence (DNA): TGTGCCAGCAGCTTAGCGCGACTAGCCCTGAGCTCCTACAATGAGCAGTTCTTC. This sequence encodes CASSLARLALSSYNEQFF.

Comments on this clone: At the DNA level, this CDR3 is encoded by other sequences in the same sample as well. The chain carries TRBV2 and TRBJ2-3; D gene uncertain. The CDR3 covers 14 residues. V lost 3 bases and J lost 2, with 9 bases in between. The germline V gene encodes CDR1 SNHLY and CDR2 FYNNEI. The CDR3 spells CASSDRGSTDTQYF. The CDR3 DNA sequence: TGTGCCAGCAGTGATCGAGGATCCACAGATACGCAGTATTTT.

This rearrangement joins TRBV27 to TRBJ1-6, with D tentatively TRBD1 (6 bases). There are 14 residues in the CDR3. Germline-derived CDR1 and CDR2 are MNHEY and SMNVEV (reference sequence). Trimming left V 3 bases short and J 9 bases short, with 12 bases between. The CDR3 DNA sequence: TGTGCCAGCAGTTTTGCACAGGGTCGTTCACCCCTCCACTTT. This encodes CASSFAQGRSPLHF.

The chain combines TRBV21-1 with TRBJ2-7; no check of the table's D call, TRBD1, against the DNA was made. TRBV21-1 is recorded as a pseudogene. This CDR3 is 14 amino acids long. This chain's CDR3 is CASSKGQGRNEQYF. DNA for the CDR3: TGTGCCAGCAGCAAGGGACAGGGACGAAACGAGCAGTACTTC.

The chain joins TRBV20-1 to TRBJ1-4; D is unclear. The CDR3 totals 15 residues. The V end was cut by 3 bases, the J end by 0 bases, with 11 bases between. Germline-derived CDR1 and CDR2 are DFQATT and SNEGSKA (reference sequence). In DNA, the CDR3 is TGCAGTGCTAGTGTAGCAACTGCAACTAATGAAAAACTGTTTTTT. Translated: CSASVATATNEKLFF.

The CDR3 nucleotides are TGTGCCAGCAGCTTGACAGGGGGGCGCTACAATGAGCAGTTCTTC. Its protein is CASSLTGGRYNEQFF. The chain recombines TRBV7-3 with TRBJ2-1; 9 bases are shared with TRBD1. Germline V lookup: CDR1 SGHTA, CDR2 FQGTGA. The CDR3 has 15 amino acids. V shed 3 bases and J 3 bases; nucleotides not matched to a gene: 3.

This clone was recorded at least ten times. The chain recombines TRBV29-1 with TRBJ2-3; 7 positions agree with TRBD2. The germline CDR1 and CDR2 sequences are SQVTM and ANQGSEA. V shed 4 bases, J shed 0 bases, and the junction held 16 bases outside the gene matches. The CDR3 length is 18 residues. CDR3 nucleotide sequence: TGCAGCGTTGTCCTTATAGCGGGCTCAGGCACTAGCACAGATACGCAGTATTTT. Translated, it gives CSVVLIAGSGTSTDTQYF.

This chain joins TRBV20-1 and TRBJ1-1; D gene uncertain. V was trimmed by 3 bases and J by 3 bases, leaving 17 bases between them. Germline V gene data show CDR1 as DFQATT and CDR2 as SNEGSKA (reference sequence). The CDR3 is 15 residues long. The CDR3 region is CSASYVEGADTEAFF. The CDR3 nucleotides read TGCAGTGCTAGTTATGTCGAGGGAGCGGACACTGAAGCTTTCTTT.